Included here is one T cell receptor beta chain sequence, with context. The data derive from a study of immune characterization of retroperitoneal liposarcoma. TCRdb called the PCR reads again in MiXCR, with one record for every CDR3 protein. The profile shows 9,500 to 13,000 distinct CDR3 sequences, about 29% of them singletons. J lost 2 bases, V lost 6 bases, and 8 bases had no gene match. CDR3 length: 16 residues. CDR1 is MNHNS and CDR2 is SASEGT in the germline V gene. This clonotype was obtained from a male donor with retroperitoneal liposarcoma. Material: tumor tissue. This chain uses TRBV6-1 with TRBJ2-3; 10 nucleotides match TRBD1. The CDR3 DNA reads as TGTGCCAGCAGAAACCCGGGACAGGGGTCCACAGATACGCAGTATTTT. Protein product: CASRNPGQGSTDTQYF.